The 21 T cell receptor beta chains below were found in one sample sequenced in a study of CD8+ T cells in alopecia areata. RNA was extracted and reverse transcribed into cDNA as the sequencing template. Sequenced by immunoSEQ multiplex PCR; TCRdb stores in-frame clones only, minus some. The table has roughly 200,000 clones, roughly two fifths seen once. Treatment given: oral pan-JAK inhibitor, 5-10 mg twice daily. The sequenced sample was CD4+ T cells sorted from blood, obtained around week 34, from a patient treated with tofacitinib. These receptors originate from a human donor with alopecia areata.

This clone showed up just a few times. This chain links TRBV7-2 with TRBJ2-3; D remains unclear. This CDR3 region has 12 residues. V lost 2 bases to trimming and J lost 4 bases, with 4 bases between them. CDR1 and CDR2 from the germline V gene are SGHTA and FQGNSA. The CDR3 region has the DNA TGTGCCAGCAGCTTACTGTCAGATACGCAGTATTTT. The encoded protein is CASSLLSDTQYF.

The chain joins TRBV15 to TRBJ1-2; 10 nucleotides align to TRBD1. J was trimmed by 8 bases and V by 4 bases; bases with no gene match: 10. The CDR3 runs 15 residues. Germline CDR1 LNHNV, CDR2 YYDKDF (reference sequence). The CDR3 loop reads CATSMDDRGLGGYTF. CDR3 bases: TGTGCCACCAGCATGGATGACAGGGGGCTCGGCGGCTACACCTTC.

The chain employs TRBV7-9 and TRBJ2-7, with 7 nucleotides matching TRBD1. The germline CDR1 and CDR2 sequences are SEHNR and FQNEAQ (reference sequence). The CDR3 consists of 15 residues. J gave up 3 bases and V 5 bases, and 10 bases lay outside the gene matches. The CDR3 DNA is TGTGCCAGCAGCCCACGACAGGGTTCCATCTACGAGCAGTACTTC. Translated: CASSPRQGSIYEQYF.

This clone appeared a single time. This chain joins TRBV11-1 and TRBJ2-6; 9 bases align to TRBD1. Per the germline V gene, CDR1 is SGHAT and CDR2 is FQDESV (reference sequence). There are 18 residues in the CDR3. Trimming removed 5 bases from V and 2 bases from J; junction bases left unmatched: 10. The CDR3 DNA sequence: TGTGCCAGCAGCCCAGGACAGGGGCCCCATCCTGGGGCCAACGTCCTGACTTTC. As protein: CASSPGQGPHPGANVLTF.

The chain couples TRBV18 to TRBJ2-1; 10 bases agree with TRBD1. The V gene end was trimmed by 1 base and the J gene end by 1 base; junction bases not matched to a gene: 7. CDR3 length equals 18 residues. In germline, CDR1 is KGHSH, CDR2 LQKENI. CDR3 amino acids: CASSPRLTGGESYNEQFF. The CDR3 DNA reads TGTGCCAGCTCACCACGGTTGACAGGGGGCGAGTCCTACAATGAGCAGTTCTTC. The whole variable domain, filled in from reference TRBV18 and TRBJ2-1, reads NAGVMQNPRHLVRRRGQEARLRCSPMKGHSHVYWYRQLPEEGLKFMVYLQKENIIDESGMPKERFSAEFPKEGPSILRIQQVVRGDSAAYFCASSPRLTGGESYNEQFFGPGTRLTVL.

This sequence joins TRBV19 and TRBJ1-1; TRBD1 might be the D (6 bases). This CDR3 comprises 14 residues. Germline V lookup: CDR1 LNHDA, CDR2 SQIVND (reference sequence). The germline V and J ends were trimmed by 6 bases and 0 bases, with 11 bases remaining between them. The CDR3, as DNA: TGTGCCAGTAGGCAGGGGCTAATGAACACTGAAGCTTTCTTT. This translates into CASRQGLMNTEAFF.

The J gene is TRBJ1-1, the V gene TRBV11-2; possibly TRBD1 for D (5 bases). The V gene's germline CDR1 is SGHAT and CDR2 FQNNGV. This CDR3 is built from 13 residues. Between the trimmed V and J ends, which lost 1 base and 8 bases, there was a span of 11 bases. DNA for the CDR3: TGTGCCAGCAGCTTAGTTGTCAGGGAGGAAGCTTTCTTT. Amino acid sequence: CASSLVVREEAFF.

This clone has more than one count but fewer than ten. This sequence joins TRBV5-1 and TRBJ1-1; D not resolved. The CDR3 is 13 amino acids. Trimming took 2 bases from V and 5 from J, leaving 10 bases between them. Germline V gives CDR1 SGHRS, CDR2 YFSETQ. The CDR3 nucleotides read TGCGCCAGCAGCTTCGAGGGTGTAACTGAAGCTTTCTTT. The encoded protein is CASSFEGVTEAFF. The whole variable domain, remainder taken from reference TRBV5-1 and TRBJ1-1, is KAGVTQTPRYLIKTRGQQVTLSCSPISGHRSVSWYQQTPGQGLQFLFEYFSETQRNKGNFPGRFSGRQFSNSRSEMNVSTLELGDSALYLCASSFEGVTEAFFGQGTRLTVV.

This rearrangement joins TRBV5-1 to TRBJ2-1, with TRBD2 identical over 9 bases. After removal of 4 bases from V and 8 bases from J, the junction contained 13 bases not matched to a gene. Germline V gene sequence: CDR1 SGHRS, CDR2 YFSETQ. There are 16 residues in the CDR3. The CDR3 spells CASSKGLLAGSDEQFF. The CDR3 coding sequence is TGCGCCAGCAGCAAGGGCCTTCTAGCGGGATCGGATGAGCAGTTCTTC. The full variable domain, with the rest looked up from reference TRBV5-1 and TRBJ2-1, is KAGVTQTPRYLIKTRGQQVTLSCSPISGHRSVSWYQQTPGQGLQFLFEYFSETQRNKGNFPGRFSGRQFSNSRSEMNVSTLELGDSALYLCASSKGLLAGSDEQFFGPGTRLTVL.

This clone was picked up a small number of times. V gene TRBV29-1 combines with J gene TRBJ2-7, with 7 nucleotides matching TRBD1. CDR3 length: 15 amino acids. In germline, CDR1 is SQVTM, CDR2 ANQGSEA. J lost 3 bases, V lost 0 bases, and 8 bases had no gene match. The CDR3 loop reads CSVEDDRDAFYEQYF. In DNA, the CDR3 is TGCAGCGTTGAAGACGACAGGGACGCCTTCTACGAGCAGTACTTC.

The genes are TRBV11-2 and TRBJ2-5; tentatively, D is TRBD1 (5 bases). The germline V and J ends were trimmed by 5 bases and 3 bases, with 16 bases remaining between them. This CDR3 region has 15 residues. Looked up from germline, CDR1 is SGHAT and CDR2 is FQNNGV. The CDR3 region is CASSPIKGSKETQYF. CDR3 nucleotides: TGTGCCAGCAGCCCTATTAAGGGGTCGAAAGAGACCCAGTACTTC. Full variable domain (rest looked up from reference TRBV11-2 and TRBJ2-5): EAGVAQSPRYKIIEKRQSVAFWCNPISGHATLYWYQQILGQGPKLLIQFQNNGVVDDSQLPKDRFSAERLKGVDSTLKIQPAKLEDSAVYLCASSPIKGSKETQYFGPGTRLLVL.

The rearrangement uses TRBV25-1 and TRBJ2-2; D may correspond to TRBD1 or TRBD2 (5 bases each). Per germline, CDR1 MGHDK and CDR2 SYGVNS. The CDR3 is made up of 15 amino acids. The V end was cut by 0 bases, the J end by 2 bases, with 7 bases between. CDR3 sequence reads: CASSEYGDNTGELFF. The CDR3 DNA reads TGTGCCAGCAGTGAATATGGGGACAACACCGGGGAGCTGTTTTTT.

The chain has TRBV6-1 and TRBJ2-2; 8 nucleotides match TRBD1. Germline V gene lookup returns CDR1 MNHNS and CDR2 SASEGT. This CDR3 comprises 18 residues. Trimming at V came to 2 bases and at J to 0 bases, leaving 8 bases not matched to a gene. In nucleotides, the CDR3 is TGTGCCAGCAGTGAACGGTACAGGGGGTGGGCGAACACCGGGGAGCTGTTTTTT. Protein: CASSERYRGWANTGELFF.

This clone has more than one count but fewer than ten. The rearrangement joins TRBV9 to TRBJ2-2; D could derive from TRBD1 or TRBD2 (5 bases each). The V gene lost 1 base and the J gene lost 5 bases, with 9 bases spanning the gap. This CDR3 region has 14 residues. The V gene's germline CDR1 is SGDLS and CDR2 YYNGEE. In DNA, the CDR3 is TGTGCCAGCAGCGTAAGGGGAGAGACCGGGGAGCTGTTTTTT. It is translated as CASSVRGETGELFF.

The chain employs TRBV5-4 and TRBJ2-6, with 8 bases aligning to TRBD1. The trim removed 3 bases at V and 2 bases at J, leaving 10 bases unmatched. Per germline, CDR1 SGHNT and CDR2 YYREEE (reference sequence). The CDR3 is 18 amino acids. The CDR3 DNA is TGTGCCAGCAGCTCCCGGACAGGGAGTATGGCTGGGGCCAACGTCCTGACTTTC. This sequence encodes CASSSRTGSMAGANVLTF. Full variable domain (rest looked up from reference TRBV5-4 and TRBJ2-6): ETGVTQSPTHLIKTRGQQVTLRCSSQSGHNTVSWYQQALGQGPQFIFQYYREEENGRGNFPPRFSGLQFPNYSSELNVNALELDDSALYLCASSSRTGSMAGANVLTFGAGSRLTVL.

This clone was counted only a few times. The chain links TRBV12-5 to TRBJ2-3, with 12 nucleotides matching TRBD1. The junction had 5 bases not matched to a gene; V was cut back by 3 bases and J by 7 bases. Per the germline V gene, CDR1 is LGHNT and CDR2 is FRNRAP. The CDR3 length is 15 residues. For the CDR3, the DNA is TGTGCTAGTGGTTTACCGGGACAGGGGGCGCATACGCAGTATTTT. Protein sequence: CASGLPGQGAHTQYF.

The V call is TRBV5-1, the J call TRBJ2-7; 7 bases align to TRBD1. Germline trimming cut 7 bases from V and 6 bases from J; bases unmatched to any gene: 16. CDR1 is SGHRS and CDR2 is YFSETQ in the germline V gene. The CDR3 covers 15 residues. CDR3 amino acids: CASGLTLTGMGEQYF. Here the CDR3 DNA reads TGCGCCAGCGGCCTCACCCTGACAGGGATGGGCGAGCAGTACTTC.

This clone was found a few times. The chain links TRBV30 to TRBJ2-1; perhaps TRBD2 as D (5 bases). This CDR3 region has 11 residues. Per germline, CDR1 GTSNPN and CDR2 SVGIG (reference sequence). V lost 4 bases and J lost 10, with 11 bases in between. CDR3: CAWNGIREQFF. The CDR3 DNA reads TGTGCCTGGAACGGGATTCGGGAGCAGTTCTTC.

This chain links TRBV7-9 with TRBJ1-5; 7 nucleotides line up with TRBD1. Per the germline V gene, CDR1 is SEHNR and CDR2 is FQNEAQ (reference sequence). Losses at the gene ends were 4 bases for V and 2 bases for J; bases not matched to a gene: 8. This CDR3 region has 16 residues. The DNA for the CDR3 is TGTGCCAGCAGCTCTGCCAACAGGGGACGCAATCAGCCCCAGCATTTT. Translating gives CASSSANRGRNQPQHF.

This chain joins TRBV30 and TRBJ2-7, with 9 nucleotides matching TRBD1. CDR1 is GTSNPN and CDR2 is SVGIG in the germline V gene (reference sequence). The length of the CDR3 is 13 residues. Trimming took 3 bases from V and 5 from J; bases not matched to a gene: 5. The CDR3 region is CAWRTGGTHEQYF. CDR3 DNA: TGTGCCTGGAGGACAGGGGGAACTCACGAGCAGTACTTC. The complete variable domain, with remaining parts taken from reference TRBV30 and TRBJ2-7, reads SQTIHQWPATLVQPVGSPLSLECTVEGTSNPNLYWYRQAAGRGLQLLFYSVGIGQISSEVPQNLSASRPQDRQFILSSKKLLLSDSGFYLCAWRTGGTHEQYFGPGTRLTVT.

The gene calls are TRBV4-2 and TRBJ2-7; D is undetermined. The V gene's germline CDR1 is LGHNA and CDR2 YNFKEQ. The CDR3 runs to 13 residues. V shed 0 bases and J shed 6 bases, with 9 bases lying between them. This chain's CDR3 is CASSQEYTTEQYF. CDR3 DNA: TGTGCCAGCAGCCAAGAATATACTACCGAGCAGTACTTC.